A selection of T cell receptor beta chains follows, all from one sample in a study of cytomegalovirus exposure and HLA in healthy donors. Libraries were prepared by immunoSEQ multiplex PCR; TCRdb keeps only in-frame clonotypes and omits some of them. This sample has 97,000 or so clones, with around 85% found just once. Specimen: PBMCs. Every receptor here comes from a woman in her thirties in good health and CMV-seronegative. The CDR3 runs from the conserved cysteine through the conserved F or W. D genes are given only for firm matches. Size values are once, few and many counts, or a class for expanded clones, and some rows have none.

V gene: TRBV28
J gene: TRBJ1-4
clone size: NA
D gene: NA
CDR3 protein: CASSLFSEPQKDSEKLFF
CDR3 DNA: TGTGCCAGCAGTTTATTCAGCGAACCTCAAAAGGACAGCGAAAAACTGTTTTTT

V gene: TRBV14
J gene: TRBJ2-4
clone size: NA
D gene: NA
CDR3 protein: CASSLARGLAKNIQYF
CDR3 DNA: TGTGCCAGCAGCCTCGCAAGGGGACTAGCCAAAAACATTCAGTACTTC

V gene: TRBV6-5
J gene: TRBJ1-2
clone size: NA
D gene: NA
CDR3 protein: CASRTATTNYGYTF
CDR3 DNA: TGTGCCAGCAGAACAGCCACAACTAACTATGGCTACACCTTC

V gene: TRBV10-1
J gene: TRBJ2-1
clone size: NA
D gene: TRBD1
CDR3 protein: CASRRTGTVEQFF
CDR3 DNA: TGCGCCAGCAGAAGGACAGGGACGGTTGAGCAGTTCTTC

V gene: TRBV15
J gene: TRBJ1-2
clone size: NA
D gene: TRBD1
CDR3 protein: CATSRDQGANYGYTF
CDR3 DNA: TGTGCCACCAGCAGAGATCAGGGGGCGAACTATGGCTACACCTTC

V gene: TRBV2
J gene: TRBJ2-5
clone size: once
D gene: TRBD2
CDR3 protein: CASRAGLAGGETQYF
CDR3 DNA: TGTGCCAGCAGAGCAGGACTAGCGGGGGGGGAGACCCAGTACTTC

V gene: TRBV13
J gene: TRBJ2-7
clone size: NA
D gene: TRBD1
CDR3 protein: CASSPGGHYGQYF
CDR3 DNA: TGTGCCAGCAGCCCAGGGGGCCATTACGGGCAGTACTTC

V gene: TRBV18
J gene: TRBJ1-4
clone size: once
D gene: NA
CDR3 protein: CASSPLQSWNEKLFF
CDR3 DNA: TGTGCCAGCTCACCGCTACAGTCTTGGAATGAAAAACTGTTTTTT

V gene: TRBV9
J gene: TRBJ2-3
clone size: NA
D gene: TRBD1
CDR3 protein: CASSVAGGGTDTQYF
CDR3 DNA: TGTGCCAGCAGCGTAGCAGGGGGCGGGACAGATACGCAGTATTTT

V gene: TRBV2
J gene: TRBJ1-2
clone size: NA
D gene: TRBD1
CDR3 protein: CASSGGGDRGRWENYGYTF
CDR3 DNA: TGTGCCAGCTCTGGAGGGGGCGACAGGGGGAGATGGGAAAACTATGGCTACACCTTC

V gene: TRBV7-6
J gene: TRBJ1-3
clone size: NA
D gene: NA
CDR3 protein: CASSLVQDSEGTIYF
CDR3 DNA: TGTGCCAGCAGCTTAGTTCAGGACAGTGAAGGAACCATATATTTT

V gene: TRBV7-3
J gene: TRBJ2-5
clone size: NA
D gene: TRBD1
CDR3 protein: CASSPHRGETQYF
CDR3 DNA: TGTGCCAGCAGCCCGCACAGGGGGGAGACCCAGTACTTC

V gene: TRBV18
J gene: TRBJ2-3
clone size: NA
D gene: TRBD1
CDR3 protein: CASSPLRGLGDTQYF
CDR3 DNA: TGTGCCAGCTCACCACTCAGGGGGCTTGGAGATACGCAGTATTTT

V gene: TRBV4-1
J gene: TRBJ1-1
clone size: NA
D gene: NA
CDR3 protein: CASSQETVRGGAFF
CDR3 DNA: TGCGCCAGCAGCCAAGAGACAGTACGGGGGGGAGCTTTCTTT

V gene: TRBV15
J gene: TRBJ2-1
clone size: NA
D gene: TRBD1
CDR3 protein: CATSADRGTYNEQFF
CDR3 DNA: TGTGCCACCAGCGCGGACAGGGGAACCTACAATGAGCAGTTCTTC

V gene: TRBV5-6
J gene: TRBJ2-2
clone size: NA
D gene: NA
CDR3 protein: CASSIGGAGVSGELFF
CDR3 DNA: TGTGCCAGCAGCATTGGGGGCGCAGGTGTGTCCGGGGAGCTGTTTTTT

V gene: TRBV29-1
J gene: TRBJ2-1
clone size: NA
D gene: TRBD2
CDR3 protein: CSAFSGTRNGFF
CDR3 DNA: TGCAGCGCCTTTAGCGGGACGAGGAATGGGTTCTTC

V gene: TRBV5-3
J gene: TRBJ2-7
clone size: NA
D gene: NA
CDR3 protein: CARSLAPWAGPPYEQYF
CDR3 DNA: TGTGCCAGAAGCTTGGCTCCCTGGGCAGGGCCCCCCTACGAGCAGTACTTC

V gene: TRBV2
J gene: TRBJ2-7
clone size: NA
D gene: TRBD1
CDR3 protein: CASTGTGSSYEQYF
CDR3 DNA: TGTGCCAGCACCGGGACAGGGAGCTCCTACGAGCAGTACTTC

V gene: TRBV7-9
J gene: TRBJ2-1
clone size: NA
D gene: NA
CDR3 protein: CAGWDEEGGNEQFF
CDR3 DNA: TGTGCCGGCTGGGACGAAGAAGGGGGCAATGAGCAGTTCTTC

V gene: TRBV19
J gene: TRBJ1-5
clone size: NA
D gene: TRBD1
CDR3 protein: CASSRLGGQSNQPQHF
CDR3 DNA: TGTGCCAGTAGTCGTCTAGGGGGACAGAGTAATCAGCCCCAGCATTTT

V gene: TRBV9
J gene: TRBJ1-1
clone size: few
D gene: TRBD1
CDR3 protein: CASSYLGTVNTEAFF
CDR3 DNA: TGTGCCAGCAGCTACTTGGGGACAGTCAACACTGAAGCTTTCTTT

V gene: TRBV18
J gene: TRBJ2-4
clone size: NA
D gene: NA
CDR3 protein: CASSPGHSNPTQYF
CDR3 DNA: TGTGCCAGCTCACCGGGACATTCTAATCCCACTCAGTACTTC

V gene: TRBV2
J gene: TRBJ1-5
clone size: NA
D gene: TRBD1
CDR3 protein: CASSIEWGQSKANQPQHF
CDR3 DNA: TGTGCCAGCAGTATAGAATGGGGACAGAGCAAGGCCAATCAGCCCCAGCATTTT

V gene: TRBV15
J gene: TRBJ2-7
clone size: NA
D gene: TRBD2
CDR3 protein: CATRTSATYEQYF
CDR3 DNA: TGTGCCACCAGGACTAGCGCCACCTACGAGCAGTACTTC

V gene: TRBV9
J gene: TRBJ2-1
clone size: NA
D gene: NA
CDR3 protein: CASSRDLYNEQFF
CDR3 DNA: TGTGCCAGCAGCCGGGACTTATACAATGAGCAGTTCTTC

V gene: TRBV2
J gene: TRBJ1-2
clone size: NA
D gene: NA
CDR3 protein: CASSVQGYGYTF
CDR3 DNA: TGTGCCAGCAGTGTACAGGGTTATGGCTACACCTTC

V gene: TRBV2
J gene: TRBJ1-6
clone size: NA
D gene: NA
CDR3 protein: CASRRDAGNSPLHF
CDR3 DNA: TGTGCCAGCAGGAGGGACGCGGGGAATTCACCCCTCCACTTT

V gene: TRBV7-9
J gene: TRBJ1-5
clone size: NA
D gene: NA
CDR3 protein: CASSRTPYSNQPQHF
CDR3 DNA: TGTGCCAGCAGTCGGACACCGTATAGCAATCAGCCCCAGCATTTT

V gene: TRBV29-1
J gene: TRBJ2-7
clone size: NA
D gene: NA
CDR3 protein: CSAARADEQYF
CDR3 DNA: TGCAGCGCCGCCAGGGCGGACGAGCAGTACTTC

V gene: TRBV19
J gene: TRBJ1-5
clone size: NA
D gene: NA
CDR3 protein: CASSILQGRYQPQHF
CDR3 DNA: TGTGCCAGTAGTATCCTTCAGGGCCGGTATCAGCCCCAGCATTTT

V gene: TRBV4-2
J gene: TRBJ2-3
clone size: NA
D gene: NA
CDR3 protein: CASSQDEGEPSTDTQYF
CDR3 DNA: TGTGCCAGCAGCCAAGATGAGGGGGAGCCTAGCACAGATACGCAGTATTTT

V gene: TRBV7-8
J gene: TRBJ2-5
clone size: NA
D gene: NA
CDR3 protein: CASSLVGAAETQYF
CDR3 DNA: TGTGCCAGCAGCTTAGTAGGGGCAGCCGAGACCCAGTACTTC

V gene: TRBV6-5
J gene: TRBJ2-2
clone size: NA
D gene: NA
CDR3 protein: CASSYGGRPTGELFF
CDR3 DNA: TGTGCCAGCAGTTACGGGGGGAGGCCAACCGGGGAGCTGTTTTTT

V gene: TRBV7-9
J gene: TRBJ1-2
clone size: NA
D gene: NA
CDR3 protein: CASSPPTGSANYGYTF
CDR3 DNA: TGTGCCAGCAGCCCGCCGACAGGTTCGGCTAACTATGGCTACACCTTC

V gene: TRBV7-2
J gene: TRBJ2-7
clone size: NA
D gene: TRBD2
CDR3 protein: CASSLPSLAGNFYEQYF
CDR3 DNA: TGTGCCAGCAGCTTACCCTCCTTAGCGGGAAACTTCTACGAGCAGTACTTC

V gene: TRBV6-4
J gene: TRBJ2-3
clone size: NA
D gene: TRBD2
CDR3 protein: CASSKGLAGGPDTQYF
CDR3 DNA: TGTGCCAGCAGTAAGGGACTAGCGGGGGGCCCAGATACGCAGTATTTT

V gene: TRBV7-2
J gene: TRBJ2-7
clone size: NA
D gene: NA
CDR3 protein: CASSLDYGYEQYF
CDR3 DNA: TGTGCCAGCAGCTTAGATTACGGGTACGAGCAGTACTTC

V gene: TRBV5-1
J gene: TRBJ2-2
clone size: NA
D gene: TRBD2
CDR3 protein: CASLAGLLTGELFF
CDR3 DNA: TGCGCCAGTCTAGCGGGGCTACTCACCGGGGAGCTGTTTTTT

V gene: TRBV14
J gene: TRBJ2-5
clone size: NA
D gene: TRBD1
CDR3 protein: CASSQDRGSETQYF
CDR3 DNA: TGTGCCAGCAGCCAAGACAGGGGGTCGGAGACCCAGTACTTC

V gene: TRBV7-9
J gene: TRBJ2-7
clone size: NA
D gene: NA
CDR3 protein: CASSPHYEQYF
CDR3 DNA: TGTGCCAGCAGCCCACACTACGAGCAGTACTTC

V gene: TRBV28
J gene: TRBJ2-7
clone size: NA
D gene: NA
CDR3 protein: CASNLGSEGKNEQYF
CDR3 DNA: TGTGCCAGCAACCTCGGGAGCGAGGGCAAAAACGAGCAGTACTTC

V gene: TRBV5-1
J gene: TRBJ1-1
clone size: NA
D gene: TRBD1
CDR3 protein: CASSLRQGAFWTEAFF
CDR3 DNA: TGCGCCAGCAGCTTGAGACAGGGGGCTTTCTGGACTGAAGCTTTCTTT

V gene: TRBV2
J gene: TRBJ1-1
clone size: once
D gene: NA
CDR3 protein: CASSEGTQVENTEAFF
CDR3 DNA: TGTGCCAGCAGTGAAGGGACACAGGTGGAGAACACTGAAGCTTTCTTT